The 31 T cell receptor beta chains given below trace back to one sample, sequenced in a study of blood T cells in healthy people across ages. Together with a sample-barcoded 5' primer, a J-beta primer mix was included in a second PCR lasting about 6 to 11 cycles. Using its own MiXCR run on the 5' RACE reads, TCRdb lists one record per CDR3 protein. This sample carries about 930,000 distinct CDR3 sequences, just under 30% of them seen once, and the ten largest clones take roughly 10%. This same sample was also part of a study on T cells of mothers and their children.

The sample taken for sequencing was blood. The receptors derive from a woman aged 35 to 49 in good health.

This clonotype was seen only a few times. The chain carries TRBV7-8 and TRBJ1-2; D ambiguous. From germline, CDR1 is SGHVS and CDR2 FQNEAQ. This CDR3 has 13 residues. The ends were cut back, 3 bases at V and 4 bases at J, with 9 bases in the middle. Written as DNA, the CDR3 is TGTGCCAGCAGCTTGAGTGAAGCCTATGGCTACACCTTC. Translating gives CASSLSEAYGYTF.

V and J are TRBV7-9 and TRBJ1-2; tentative D call: TRBD1 (5 bases). The CDR3 contains 15 residues. Germline V gene lookup returns CDR1 SEHNR and CDR2 FQNEAQ (reference sequence). Trimming removed 1 base at V and 4 bases at J, with 13 bases between. CDR3 nucleotides: TGTGCCAGCAGCTTAGAGCGGAAAAGGGGCTATGGCTACACCTTC. Translating it yields CASSLERKRGYGYTF. Filled out from reference TRBV7-9 and TRBJ1-2, the complete variable domain reads DTGVSQNPRHKITKRGQNVTFRCDPISEHNRLYWYRQTLGQGPEFLTYFQNEAQLEKSRLLSDRFSAERPKGSFSTLEIQRTEQGDSAMYLCASSLERKRGYGYTFGSGTRLTVV.

This clonotype was observed a few times. One end of the junction varies from germline; a read error may be responsible. The genes are TRBV7-2 and TRBJ1-4; TRBD1 matches at 7 bases. This CDR3 comprises 14 residues. Germline assignment: CDR1 SGHTA and CDR2 FQGNSA. CDR3 coding DNA: TGTGCCAACAGCTCCGGGACAGTATATGAAAAACTGTTTTTT. Translation gives CANSSGTVYEKLFF.

CDR3 sequence reads: CSVVGGMSTEAFF. The CDR3 DNA is TGCAGCGTTGTCGGAGGGATGAGCACTGAAGCTTTCTTT. The chain couples TRBV29-1 to TRBJ1-1; no clear D. V was pared by 4 bases and J by 4 bases, with 13 bases between. This CDR3 contains 13 residues. Germline-derived CDR1 and CDR2 are SQVTM and ANQGSEA.

This clonotype occurred a few times. J is TRBJ1-1 and V is TRBV2, with unresolved D. Germline CDR1 and CDR2: SNHLY and FYNNEI. The CDR3 is 12 residues long. V lost 8 bases to trimming and J lost 1 base, with 8 bases between them. The CDR3 DNA is TGTGCCAGCGGAGGGAGGAACACTGAAGCTTTCTTT. It translates to CASGGRNTEAFF.

This clonotype showed up many times. This CDR3 is CASSIGTVNGYTF. The CDR3 region has the DNA TGTGCCAGCAGTATTGGGACAGTCAATGGCTACACCTTC. The chain uses TRBV12-3 or TRBV12-4 and TRBJ1-2, with TRBD1 identical over 7 bases. The junction had 6 bases not matched to a gene; V was cut back by 5 bases and J by 6 bases. CDR3 length: 13 amino acids.

To note about this clonotype: A much larger clone differs from this one at a single base, so this may be a read error. The V and J genes are TRBV12-3 or TRBV12-4 and TRBJ2-7; 7 nucleotides align to TRBD2. This CDR3 has 14 amino acids. The CDR3 region is CAGSTGTKTYEQYF. The CDR3 nucleotides are TGTGCCGGCAGTACGGGGACTAAGACCTACGAGCAGTACTTC.

This clonotype has ten or more counts. V is TRBV28 and J is TRBJ1-5, with D perhaps matching TRBD1 (6 bases). The CDR3 consists of 15 residues. Deletions cut 5 bases from V and 1 base from J, with 12 bases between. Looked up from germline, CDR1 is MDHEN and CDR2 is SYDVKM. CDR3 DNA sequence: TGTGCCAGCAGTCGAGATGACAGGAGCAATCAGCCCCAGCATTTT. Protein sequence: CASSRDDRSNQPQHF.

In the case of this clonotype: A much larger clone lies a single base off, so this may be a read error. The chain combines TRBV4-1 with TRBJ2-7, with TRBD2 identical over 7 bases. The ends lost 3 bases at V and 7 bases at J; junction bases unmatched: 18. Per germline, CDR1 MGHRA and CDR2 YSYEKL. The CDR3 length is 17 residues. The CDR3 DNA reads as TGCGCCAGCAGCCACCTCGTAGCGGGTCTAGCCCGGGGGGAGCAGTACTTC. This translates into CASSHLVAGLARGEQYF.

Worth noting for this clonotype: Since a much larger clone is just one base distant, this may be a read error. This chain joins TRBV28 and TRBJ2-7; possibly TRBD1 for D (5 bases). This CDR3 has 14 amino acids. CDR1 is MDHEN and CDR2 is SYDVKM in the germline V gene. The CDR3 DNA reads TGTGCCAGCAGGTTATTTGGGGCAGTACCCGAGCAGTACTTC. Translation: CASRLFGAVPEQYF.

Only a few counts were recorded for this clonotype. The CDR3, as DNA: TGTGCCAGCAGAGACACGCTTCGGGGGGACAGGGAGTCTGATGAGCAGTTCTTC. It specifies CASRDTLRGDRESDEQFF. This chain connects TRBV2 to TRBJ2-1; 9 bases are a match to TRBD1. CDR1 and CDR2 (germline): SNHLY, FYNNEI. V was clipped by 6 bases and J by 8 bases; unmatched bases: 20. CDR3 length: 18 amino acids.

The table lists this clonotype with a count of one. This chain uses TRBV15 with TRBJ2-7; the D is unclear. Germline values: CDR1 LNHNV, CDR2 YYDKDF (reference sequence). V was cut by 5 bases and J by 7 bases, with 15 bases left in between. The CDR3 has 13 amino acids. CDR3 sequence (DNA): TGTGCCACCAGCCCAACTTCCTACAATGAGCAGTACTTC. Amino acid sequence: CATSPTSYNEQYF.

The chain carries TRBV5-1 and TRBJ2-1; the D gene could be TRBD1 or TRBD2 (6 bases each). The DNA end favors TRBJ2-7, so the J call may be wrong. This CDR3 has 15 amino acids. The V gene's germline CDR1 is SGHRS and CDR2 YFSETQ. In DNA form, the CDR3 reads TGCGCCAGCAGCCCGGAACTGGGGGGCTCGGGCGAGCAGTACTTC. Translated, it gives CASSPELGGSGEQYF.

This clonotype appeared many times. The gene calls are TRBV5-1 and TRBJ2-7, with 10 bases aligning to TRBD2. The CDR3 runs to 16 residues. Germline V gives CDR1 SGHRS, CDR2 YFSETQ. V lost 4 bases to trimming and J lost 2 bases; unmatched junction nucleotides: 9. This chain's CDR3 is CASSPRPSGGTYEQYF. As DNA, the CDR3 is TGCGCCAGCAGCCCGCGCCCTAGCGGGGGTACCTACGAGCAGTACTTC.

The chain recombines TRBV20-1 with TRBJ1-1, with unresolved D. Germline V CDR1 and CDR2: DFQATT, SNEGSKA (reference sequence). V shed 6 bases and J shed 1 base, with 18 bases lying between them. The CDR3 extends over 15 amino acids. The CDR3 region has the DNA TGCAGTGCGCCGACTGAGGTTGTGAGGAACACTGAAGCTTTCTTT. This sequence encodes CSAPTEVVRNTEAFF.

Notes on this clonotype: Just one base apart from a much larger clone, this may be a read error. The chain recombines TRBV27 with TRBJ2-5; 9 nucleotides align to TRBD1. The germline V gene has CDR1 MNHEY and CDR2 SMNVEV (reference sequence). The CDR3 is 14 residues long. CDR3 coding DNA: TGTGCCTGCAGGGCTACAGGGGGCTGGGAGACCCAGTACTTC. This translates into CACRATGGWETQYF.

This clonotype was counted ten times or more. The V and J genes are TRBV20-1 and TRBJ2-5, with D tentatively TRBD1 (8 bases). V lost 3 bases and J lost 2, with 16 bases in between. CDR1 and CDR2 (germline): DFQATT, SNEGSKA (reference sequence). This CDR3 spans 15 amino acids. This CDR3 is CSARRGTGPQETQYF. CDR3 nucleotides: TGCAGTGCTAGGCGGGGGACAGGACCACAAGAGACCCAGTACTTC.

The gene calls are TRBV9 and TRBJ1-4, with 9 bases aligning to TRBD1. CDR3 length equals 16 residues. CDR1 is SGDLS and CDR2 is YYNGEE in the germline V gene. The junction had 4 bases not matched to a gene; V was cut back by 4 bases and J by 0 bases. CDR3 loop: CASSRGTGTTNEKLFF. The DNA of the CDR3 is TGTGCCAGCAGCCGTGGGACAGGGACAACTAATGAAAAACTGTTTTTT.

The table lists this clonotype with a few counts. The CDR3 loop reads CASSLGQGESADTQYF. In DNA form, the CDR3 reads TGTGCCAGCAGCTTAGGACAGGGGGAAAGCGCAGATACGCAGTATTTT. J is TRBJ2-3 and V is TRBV7-9, with TRBD1 matching over 9 bases. The V segment lost 1 base and the J segment 4 bases; nucleotides outside the gene matches: 6. The CDR3 totals 16 residues. CDR1 is SEHNR, CDR2 FQNEAQ, per germline (reference sequence). Full variable domain (missing parts from reference TRBV7-9 and TRBJ2-3): DTGVSQNPRHKITKRGQNVTFRCDPISEHNRLYWYRQTLGQGPEFLTYFQNEAQLEKSRLLSDRFSAERPKGSFSTLEIQRTEQGDSAMYLCASSLGQGESADTQYFGPGTRLTVL.

In this sample, this clonotype turned up a few times. The DNA of the CDR3 is TGTGCCAGCAGCGATAGCGGAGTAGAGACCCAGTACTTC. Translation gives CASSDSGVETQYF. The V and J genes are TRBV7-9 and TRBJ2-5; D may be TRBD2 (6 bases). Looked up from germline, CDR1 is SEHNR and CDR2 is FQNEAQ (reference sequence). This CDR3 comprises 13 residues. The V end lost 5 bases, the J end lost 4 bases, and 11 bases lay between the germline ends.

This clonotype has more than one count but fewer than ten. The chain couples TRBV5-1 to TRBJ2-1, with a weak D call TRBD1 (5 bases). V lost 1 base and J 4 bases, leaving 15 bases between the germline ends. Germline CDR1 SGHRS, CDR2 YFSETQ. This CDR3 spans 16 amino acids. CDR3 sequence (DNA): TGCGCCAGCAGCTTGTATTTAAGGGGCGAATACAATGAGCAGTTCTTC. It encodes CASSLYLRGEYNEQFF.

This clonotype was seen at least ten times. The rearrangement uses TRBV7-3 and TRBJ1-2, with a tentative D call TRBD1 (5 bases). Germline V gives CDR1 SGHTA, CDR2 FQGTGA. CDR3 size: 16 residues. Trimming took off 6 bases at V and 6 bases at J, with 23 bases between the two ends. DNA of the CDR3: TGTGCCAGCAGGAAGGATATCGGCCAGGGATTTGATGGCTACACCTTC. It codes for CASRKDIGQGFDGYTF.

This clonotype was picked up many times. This chain uses TRBV4-1 with TRBJ2-5; 10 positions agree with TRBD2. V dropped 0 bases and J dropped 4; count of bases not matched to a gene: 5. The CDR3 is 16 residues long. Germline loops: CDR1 MGHRA, CDR2 YSYEKL. In nucleotides, the CDR3 is TGCGCCAGCAGCCAAGAAAGCGGGGGGGCTGGAGAGACCCAGTACTTC. Translating it yields CASSQESGGAGETQYF.

About this clonotype itself: A read error may account for a junction end that differs from germline. The chain uses TRBV5-1 and TRBJ1-2, with TRBD1 matching 9 bases. Germline CDR1 reads SGHRS; CDR2 reads YFSETQ. The CDR3 sequence is 15 residues long. CDR3 amino acids: CASSFTGGSNYGHTF. The CDR3 nucleotides read TGCGCCAGCAGCTTCACAGGGGGCTCAAACTATGGCCACACCTTC. Based on the CDR3 plus reference TRBV5-1 and TRBJ1-2, the full variable domain is KAGVTQTPRYLIKTRGQQVTLSCSPISGHRSVSWYQQTPGQGLQFLFEYFSETQRNKGNFPGRFSGRQFSNSRSEMNVSTLELGDSALYLCASSFTGGSNYGHTFGSGTRLTVV.

The chain employs TRBV7-2 and TRBJ1-2; D possibly corresponds to TRBD1 (6 bases). The germline V gene has CDR1 SGHTA and CDR2 FQGNSA. The CDR3 totals 16 residues. The V end was cut by 5 bases, the J end by 4 bases, with 20 bases between. The CDR3 here is CASSLRGGQYGYGYTF. The CDR3 DNA sequence: TGTGCCAGCAGCCTGAGGGGGGGGCAGTATGGCTATGGCTACACCTTC.

This clonotype was observed a few times. The chain couples TRBV7-9 to TRBJ2-5; 8 positions match TRBD2. There are 15 residues in the CDR3. With 5 bases clipped from V and 2 bases from J, the junction kept 7 bases outside the gene matches. Germline assignment: CDR1 SEHNR and CDR2 FQNEAQ (reference sequence). CDR3 in amino acids: CASSPRLATQETQYF. The CDR3, as DNA: TGTGCCAGCAGCCCACGACTAGCGACTCAAGAGACCCAGTACTTC.

This clonotype was seen only a few times. The rearrangement links TRBV6-2 or TRBV6-3 to TRBJ1-5; D uncertain. CDR1 and CDR2 (germline): MNHEY, SVGEGT. V lost 4 bases to trimming and J lost 0 bases, with 4 bases between them. This CDR3 comprises 13 residues. CDR3 sequence reads: CASSLHSNQPQHF. The CDR3 bases are TGTGCCAGCAGTTTACATAGCAATCAGCCCCAGCATTTT.

Concerning this clonotype: Compared with germline, one end of the junction differs, possibly owing to a read error. J is TRBJ1-2 and V is TRBV5-1, with D uncertain. This CDR3 comprises 12 residues. Germline assignment: CDR1 SGHRS and CDR2 YFSETQ. The CDR3 DNA is TGCGCCGGCAGCTTGGTTTCGGGAGACTACACCTTC. This translates into CAGSLVSGDYTF.

The rearrangement uses TRBV6-5 and TRBJ1-1, with no clear D. The CDR3 contains 17 residues. V lost 0 bases and J 3 bases, leaving 17 bases between the germline ends. Germline V gene sequence: CDR1 MNHEY, CDR2 SVGAGI. The chain's CDR3 is CASSYSKYSFGDTEAFF. The CDR3 bases are TGTGCCAGCAGTTACTCGAAATACAGTTTTGGGGACACTGAAGCTTTCTTT.

This clonotype came up a few times. The genes are TRBV28 and TRBJ2-1; possibly TRBD2 for D (5 bases). This CDR3 comprises 14 residues. Trimming took 7 bases from V and 4 from J, leaving 14 bases between them. Per the germline V gene, CDR1 is MDHEN and CDR2 is SYDVKM. CDR3 amino acids: CASTAVGEYNEQFF. CDR3 bases: TGTGCCAGCACCGCCGTGGGAGAATACAATGAGCAGTTCTTC.

This chain connects TRBV29-1 to TRBJ2-5, with D possibly matching TRBD2 (6 bases). Germline CDR1 is SQVTM and CDR2 is ANQGSEA. This CDR3 region has 15 residues. The ends were cut back, 2 bases at V and 0 bases at J, with 13 bases in the middle. The CDR3 coding sequence is TGCAGCGTTGAAAGGGCGGGGCAGTACCAAGAGACCCAGTACTTC. It codes for CSVERAGQYQETQYF. The full variable domain, its missing parts supplied by reference TRBV29-1 and TRBJ2-5, is SAVISQKPSRDICQRGTSLTIQCQVDSQVTMMFWYRQQPGQSLTLIATANQGSEATYESGFVIDKFPISRPNLTFSTLTVSNMSPEDSSIYLCSVERAGQYQETQYFGPGTRLLVL.